This T cell receptor beta chain was sequenced in a study of neoadjuvant nivolumab and ipilimumab in lung cancer. The study, taken as a whole, reports: TCR receptors were sequenced in few samples. From pretherapy to surgery, tumor richness and clonality rose with dual therapy.

The CDR3 has 17 residues. The V gene lost 0 bases and the J gene lost 5 bases, with 20 bases spanning the gap. CDR1 is SGHNT and CDR2 is YYREEE in the germline V gene (reference sequence). Some clones are missing from TCRdb's copy, which holds only in-frame ones; the method was immunoSEQ multiplex PCR. The sample yields fewer than 40,000 clones, 89% seen once. About this clone itself: No antigen is known for it.

The sequence was obtained from an adult with non-small cell lung cancer. The genes are TRBV5-4 and TRBJ2-5; D is unclear. The material was peripheral blood, obtained before neoadjuvant nivolumab, alone or with ipilimumab. This CDR3 reads CASSLGRRKVTTETQYF. The CDR3 nucleotides read TGTGCCAGCAGCTTGGGTCGGAGAAAGGTAACCACGGAGACCCAGTACTTC.